This TCR beta chain was observed in a study of T cells in tuberculosis. The overall study: This South African cohort compared adolescents with or without latent tuberculosis against adults with active tuberculosis.

J lost 3 bases, V lost 7 bases, and 8 bases had no gene match. There are 14 residues in the CDR3. CDR1 and CDR2 from the germline V gene are SGHAT and FQNNGV. Clones were read by immunoSEQ multiplex PCR, and TCRdb kept only the in-frame ones, dropping some. The sample includes nearly 35,000 clones, 91% of them seen just once. The rearrangement links TRBV11-2 to TRBJ2-7; TRBD2 matches at 8 bases. Sequencing used PBMCs. This TCR derives from a donor aged 10-29 years with latent tuberculosis or without tuberculosis infection. For the CDR3, the DNA is TGTGCCAGCACCCTAAGACTAGCGAGCTACGAGCAGTACTTC. Protein sequence: CASTLRLASYEQYF.